The next 5 T cell receptor beta chains were all read from a single sample in a study of radiotherapy plus CTLA-4 blockade in lung cancer. Sequenced by immunoSEQ multiplex PCR; TCRdb stores in-frame clones only, minus some. This sample carries 100,000 or so clones, about 80% of them seen once, and the ten largest clones take less than 15%. Here the sequenced sample was peripheral blood, taken from a patient treated with radiotherapy plus ipilimumab. These receptors originate from a human donor with non-small cell lung cancer that progressed on radiotherapy plus ipilimumab.

The chain employs TRBV6-5 and TRBJ1-6; 7 nucleotides line up with TRBD1. The CDR3 contains 15 residues. From germline, CDR1 is MNHEY and CDR2 SVGAGI. V was clipped by 6 bases and J by 7 bases; unmatched bases: 9. The CDR3: CASSPIDRENSPLHF. The DNA for the CDR3 is TGTGCCAGCAGCCCTATAGACAGGGAGAATTCACCCCTCCACTTT.

This rearrangement joins TRBV20-1 to TRBJ1-1; a weak D match, TRBD1 (5 bases). Per germline, CDR1 DFQATT and CDR2 SNEGSKA (reference sequence). The V gene lost 6 bases and the J gene lost 11 bases, with 16 bases spanning the gap. The CDR3 loop spans 11 amino acids. The CDR3 nucleotides are TGCAGTGCGAGGGACGTTCCTGGGGCTTTCTTT. Translation: CSARDVPGAFF.

This chain links TRBV12-5 with TRBJ2-3; 8 nucleotides agree with TRBD2. CDR1 is LGHNT, CDR2 FRNRAP, per germline. The V segment lost 1 base and the J segment 0 bases; nucleotides outside the gene matches: 6. The CDR3 is 17 amino acids. CDR3 sequence: CASGLAGSGVSTDTQYF. Written as DNA, the CDR3 is TGTGCTAGTGGTTTGGCCGGTAGCGGGGTCAGCACAGATACGCAGTATTTT.

The chain carries TRBV30 and TRBJ2-7, with D perhaps matching TRBD1 (6 bases). The CDR3 sequence is 15 residues long. Per germline, CDR1 GTSNPN and CDR2 SVGIG (reference sequence). V was trimmed by 5 bases and J by 5 bases, leaving 22 bases between them. CDR3: CAWDRQAAIRNEQYF. CDR3 sequence (DNA): TGTGCCTGGGACCGACAGGCGGCCATCCGGAACGAGCAGTACTTC.

This rearrangement joins TRBV19 to TRBJ2-7, with 10 bases lining up with TRBD1. Per germline, CDR1 LNHDA and CDR2 SQIVND (reference sequence). Trimming at V came to 6 bases and at J to 7 bases, leaving 6 bases not matched to a gene. This CDR3 has 13 amino acids. The CDR3 sequence is CASRPGQGWEQYF. The CDR3 DNA sequence: TGTGCCAGTAGACCGGGACAGGGGTGGGAGCAGTACTTC.